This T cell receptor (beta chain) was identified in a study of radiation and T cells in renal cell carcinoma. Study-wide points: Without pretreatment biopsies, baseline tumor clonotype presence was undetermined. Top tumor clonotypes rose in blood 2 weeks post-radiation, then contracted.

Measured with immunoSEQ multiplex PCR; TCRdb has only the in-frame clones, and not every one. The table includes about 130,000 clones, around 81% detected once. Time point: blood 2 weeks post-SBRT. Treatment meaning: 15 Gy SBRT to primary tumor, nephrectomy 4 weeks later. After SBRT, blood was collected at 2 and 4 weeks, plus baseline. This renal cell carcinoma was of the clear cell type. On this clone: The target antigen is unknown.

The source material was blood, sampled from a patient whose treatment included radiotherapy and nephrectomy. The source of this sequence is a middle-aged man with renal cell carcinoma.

CDR3 DNA sequence: TGTGCCAGCAGATCGGGGAGTGGGTATGGCTACACCTTC. It codes for CASRSGSGYGYTF. The chain couples TRBV7-8 to TRBJ1-2; no reliable D call. This CDR3 region has 13 residues. CDR1 is SGHVS, CDR2 FQNEAQ, per germline. V gave up 6 bases and J gave up 5 bases, with 13 bases separating them.